The present T cell receptor (beta chain) was sequenced within a study of blood T cell repertoires in COVID-19. Trimming took 3 bases from V and 6 from J; bases not matched to a gene: 7. The CDR3 totals 15 residues. Germline CDR1 GTSNPN, CDR2 SVGIG (reference sequence). The method was immunoSEQ multiplex PCR; TCRdb's version includes in-frame clones alone and lacks a portion of them. Here the sample spans about 180,000 clones, 80% to 90% being singletons. The rearrangement joins TRBV30 to TRBJ1-4; 10 bases align to TRBD1. The TCR sequence derives from a woman at least 80 years old with COVID-19, enrolled during active disease. Sequencing was performed on peripheral blood. The CDR3 nucleotides are TGTGCCTGGAGCACCCGGACAGGGGGTTATGAAAAACTGTTTTTT. Protein product: CAWSTRTGGYEKLFF.